This T cell receptor beta chain was sequenced for a study of long-term antiretroviral therapy in people with HIV. General observations from the study: Participants lacked recorded data on ART adherence, viral resistance or therapy changes.

The authors ran the immunoSEQ assay, v3.0, at survey level. The table came from immunoSEQ multiplex PCR; TCRdb's copy has only in-frame clones and leaves some out. The profile shows around 29,000 clones, just under 95% of them singletons. As regards this clone: The target antigen is unknown.

The starting material was unsorted PBMCs, obtained 5.3 years after starting antiretroviral therapy. The origin of this receptor is a man between 50 and 59 years old with HIV.

The CDR3 protein is CASSQGRWGGETEAFF. The CDR3 region has the DNA TGCGCCAGCAGCCAAGGGCGATGGGGCGGGGAGACTGAAGCTTTCTTT. This sequence joins TRBV4-3 and TRBJ1-1; D is perhaps TRBD1 (5 bases). The CDR3 contains 16 residues. Germline V gene lookup returns CDR1 LGHNA and CDR2 YSLEER. V lost 1 base, J lost 5 bases, and 17 bases lay in between.